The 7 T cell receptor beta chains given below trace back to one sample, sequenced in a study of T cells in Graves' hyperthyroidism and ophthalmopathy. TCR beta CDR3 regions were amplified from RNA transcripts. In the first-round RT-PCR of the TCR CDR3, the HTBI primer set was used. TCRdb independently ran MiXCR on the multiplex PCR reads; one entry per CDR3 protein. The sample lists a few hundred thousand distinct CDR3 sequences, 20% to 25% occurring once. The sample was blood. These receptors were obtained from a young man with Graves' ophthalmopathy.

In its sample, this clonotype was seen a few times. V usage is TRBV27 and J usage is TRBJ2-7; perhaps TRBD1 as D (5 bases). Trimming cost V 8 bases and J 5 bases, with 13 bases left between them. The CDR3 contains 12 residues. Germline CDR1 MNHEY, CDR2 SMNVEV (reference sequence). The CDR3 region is CASGTTGNEQYF. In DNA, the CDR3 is TGTGCCAGCGGAACCACAGGTAACGAGCAGTACTTC.

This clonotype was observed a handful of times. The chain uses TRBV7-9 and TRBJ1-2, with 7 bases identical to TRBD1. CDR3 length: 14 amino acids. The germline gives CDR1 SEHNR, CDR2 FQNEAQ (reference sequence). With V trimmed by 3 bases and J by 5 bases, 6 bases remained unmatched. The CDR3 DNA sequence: TGTGCCAGCAGCTTCCGGGACAGCCTATATGGCTACACCTTC. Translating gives CASSFRDSLYGYTF. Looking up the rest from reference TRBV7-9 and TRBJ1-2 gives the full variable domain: DTGVSQNPRHKITKRGQNVTFRCDPISEHNRLYWYRQTLGQGPEFLTYFQNEAQLEKSRLLSDRFSAERPKGSFSTLEIQRTEQGDSAMYLCASSFRDSLYGYTFGSGTRLTVV.

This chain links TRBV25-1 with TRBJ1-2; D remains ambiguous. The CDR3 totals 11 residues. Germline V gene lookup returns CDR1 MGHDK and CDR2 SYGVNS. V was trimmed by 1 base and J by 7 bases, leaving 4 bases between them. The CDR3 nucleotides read TGTGCCAGCAGTGAATCTGGTGGCTACACCTTC. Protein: CASSESGGYTF.

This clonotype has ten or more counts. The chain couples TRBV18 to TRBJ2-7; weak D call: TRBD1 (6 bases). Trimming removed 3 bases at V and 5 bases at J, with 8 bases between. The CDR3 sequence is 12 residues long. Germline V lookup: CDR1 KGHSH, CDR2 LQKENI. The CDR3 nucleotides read TGTGCCAGCTCACCCGACAGGAACGAGCAGTACTTC. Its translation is CASSPDRNEQYF.

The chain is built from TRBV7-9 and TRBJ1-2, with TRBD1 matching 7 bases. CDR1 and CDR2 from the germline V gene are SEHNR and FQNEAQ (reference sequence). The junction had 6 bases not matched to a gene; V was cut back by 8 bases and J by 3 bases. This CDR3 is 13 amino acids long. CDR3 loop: CASGRQGYYGYTF. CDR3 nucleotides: TGTGCCAGCGGAAGACAGGGATACTATGGCTACACCTTC.

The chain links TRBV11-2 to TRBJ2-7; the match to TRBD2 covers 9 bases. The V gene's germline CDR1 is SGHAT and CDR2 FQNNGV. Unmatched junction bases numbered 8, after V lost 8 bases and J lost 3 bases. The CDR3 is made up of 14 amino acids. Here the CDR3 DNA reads TGTGCCAGCCTCCGGGCGGGGGGGGACTACGAGCAGTACTTC. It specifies CASLRAGGDYEQYF. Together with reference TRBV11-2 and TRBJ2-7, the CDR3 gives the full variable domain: EAGVAQSPRYKIIEKRQSVAFWCNPISGHATLYWYQQILGQGPKLLIQFQNNGVVDDSQLPKDRFSAERLKGVDSTLKIQPAKLEDSAVYLCASLRAGGDYEQYFGPGTRLTVT.

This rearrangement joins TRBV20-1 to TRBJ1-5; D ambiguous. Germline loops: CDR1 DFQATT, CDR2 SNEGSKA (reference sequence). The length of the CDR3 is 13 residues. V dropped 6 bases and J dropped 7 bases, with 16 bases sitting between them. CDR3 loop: CSALGGVGQPQHF. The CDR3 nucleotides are TGCAGTGCCCTAGGCGGGGTTGGGCAGCCCCAGCATTTT.